The 23 T cell receptor beta chains given below trace back to one sample, sequenced in a study of blood T cell repertoires in COVID-19. Generated by immunoSEQ multiplex PCR, the TCRdb table keeps only in-frame clones and is missing some. The data show 250,000 to 350,000 clones, with approximately 86% seen just once and 0.7% to 1% held by the top ten. What was sequenced was peripheral blood. The receptor set was obtained from a human donor with COVID-19, enrolled during active disease. The donor label of this sample is uncertain.

The chain combines TRBV15 with TRBJ1-3; 7 bases map to TRBD1. This CDR3 has 17 residues. CDR1 and CDR2 (germline): LNHNV, YYDKDF (reference sequence). Losses at the gene ends were 1 base for V and 2 bases for J; bases not matched to a gene: 8. The DNA for the CDR3 is TGTGCCACCAGCAGAGGGTATACAGGGGCCGCTGGAAACACCATATATTTT. Encoded protein: CATSRGYTGAAGNTIYF.

This clone has only one observation. This rearrangement joins TRBV5-1 to TRBJ2-1; D call uncertain. The CDR3 runs 14 residues. With 3 bases removed from V and 8 bases from J, the gap between germline ends came to 15 bases. The V gene's germline CDR1 is SGHRS and CDR2 YFSETQ. The CDR3 DNA sequence: TGCGCCAGCAGCTCCCGACTGAATCTACATGAGCAGTTCTTC. This sequence encodes CASSSRLNLHEQFF.

The chain has TRBV6-6 and TRBJ2-5; the match to TRBD2 covers 13 bases. CDR1 is MNHNY and CDR2 is SVGAGI in the germline V gene (reference sequence). The CDR3 extends over 17 amino acids. After removal of 5 bases from V and 5 bases from J, the junction contained 11 bases not matched to a gene. The CDR3 here is CASSLSRGLAGVETQYF. The CDR3 DNA reads TGTGCCAGCAGTCTATCCCGAGGACTAGCGGGAGTGGAGACCCAGTACTTC.

Points on this clone: Germline and junction disagree at one end, which may indicate a read error. The chain joins TRBV7-2 to TRBJ2-4; 9 bases are a match to TRBD2. Germline-derived CDR1 and CDR2 are SGHTA and FQGNSA. This CDR3 is built from 13 residues. The chain's CDR3 is CASSLAGVDIQYF. CDR3 nucleotide sequence: TGTGCCAGCAGTTTAGCGGGAGTGGACATTCAGTACTTC.

This sequence joins TRBV27 and TRBJ1-1, with 9 bases lining up with TRBD1. Trimming at V came to 3 bases and at J to 5 bases, leaving 4 bases not matched to a gene. The CDR3 has 14 residues. CDR1 and CDR2 (germline): MNHEY, SMNVEV (reference sequence). The CDR3 loop reads CASSFTGGGTEAFF. CDR3 bases: TGTGCCAGCAGTTTTACAGGGGGCGGAACTGAAGCTTTCTTT.

In this sample, this clone turned up a few times. The chain uses TRBV5-1 and TRBJ2-3; D is uncertain. V was cut by 5 bases and J by 0 bases, with 10 bases left in between. The CDR3 extends over 14 amino acids. CDR1 SGHRS and CDR2 YFSETQ come from the germline V gene. CDR3 coding DNA: TGCGCCAGCAGTCAAAAAACTAGCACAGATACGCAGTATTTT. This translates into CASSQKTSTDTQYF. Complete variable domain (other parts from reference TRBV5-1 and TRBJ2-3): KAGVTQTPRYLIKTRGQQVTLSCSPISGHRSVSWYQQTPGQGLQFLFEYFSETQRNKGNFPGRFSGRQFSNSRSEMNVSTLELGDSALYLCASSQKTSTDTQYFGPGTRLTVL.

The chain joins TRBV5-1 to TRBJ2-6; 10 bases map to TRBD1. V lost 1 base, J lost 4 bases, and 11 bases stayed unmatched. Germline CDR1 is SGHRS and CDR2 is YFSETQ. The length of the CDR3 is 19 residues. CDR3 sequence reads: CASSLIPGTGVGGANVLTF. Here the CDR3 DNA reads TGCGCCAGCAGCTTGATTCCAGGGACAGGGGTAGGCGGGGCCAACGTCCTGACTTTC.

CDR3 in amino acids: CASTSLSGRGVNEQFF. The CDR3 nucleotides are TGCGCCAGCACCTCACTTAGCGGGAGGGGTGTCAATGAGCAGTTCTTC. The V and J genes are TRBV4-1 and TRBJ2-1; 11 nucleotides match TRBD2. The CDR3 is 16 amino acids. V dropped 7 bases and J dropped 6; count of bases not matched to a gene: 11. CDR1 is MGHRA, CDR2 YSYEKL, per germline.

The rearrangement links TRBV19 to TRBJ2-1, with TRBD2 identical over 11 bases. Germline V gives CDR1 LNHDA, CDR2 SQIVND (reference sequence). The length of the CDR3 is 14 residues. The trim removed 10 bases at V and 9 bases at J, leaving 11 bases unmatched. CDR3 region: CATSTSGSISEQFF. DNA for the CDR3: TGTGCCACCTCAACTAGCGGGAGTATCTCTGAGCAGTTCTTC. The whole variable domain, remainder taken from reference TRBV19 and TRBJ2-1, is DGGITQSPKYLFRKEGQNVTLSCEQNLNHDAMYWYRQDPGQGLRLIYYSQIVNDFQKGDIAEGYSVSREKKESFPLTVTSAQKNPTAFYLCATSTSGSISEQFFGPGTRLTVL.

The chain links TRBV9 to TRBJ2-3, with 7 bases aligning to TRBD2. The germline gives CDR1 SGDLS, CDR2 YYNGEE. CDR3 length: 14 amino acids. The trim removed 4 bases at V and 2 bases at J, leaving 4 bases unmatched. In DNA form, the CDR3 reads TGTGCCAGCAGCTTCGGGACTACCACAGATACGCAGTATTTT. It yields the protein CASSFGTTTDTQYF.

This sequence joins TRBV18 and TRBJ1-1; D unclear. The germline V gene encodes CDR1 KGHSH and CDR2 LQKENI. The CDR3 extends over 14 amino acids. V shed 0 bases and J shed 6 bases, with 11 bases lying between them. This chain's CDR3 is CASSPPREASEAFF. The CDR3 DNA sequence: TGTGCCAGCTCACCACCTAGGGAGGCGTCTGAAGCTTTCTTT.

The V and J genes are TRBV10-2 and TRBJ2-3, with 7 nucleotides matching TRBD2. V shed 0 bases, J shed 5 bases, and the junction held 5 bases outside the gene matches. The CDR3 spans 15 residues. Germline V CDR1 and CDR2: WSHSY, SAAADI. CDR3 in amino acids: CASSESASGGDTQYF. CDR3 DNA sequence: TGCGCCAGCAGTGAGTCTGCTAGCGGCGGAGATACGCAGTATTTT.

The genes are TRBV21-1 and TRBJ1-2; no check of the table's D call, TRBD1, against the DNA was made. TRBV21-1 represents a pseudogene. The CDR3 sequence is 17 residues long. The CDR3, as DNA: TGTGCCAGCAGCCCCCGGACAGGTACCACCCTAAACTATGGCTACACCTTC. Translation gives CASSPRTGTTLNYGYTF.

This clone turned up a few times. The J gene is TRBJ1-1, the V gene TRBV9; D perhaps matches TRBD1 (5 bases). Germline CDR1 SGDLS, CDR2 YYNGEE. CDR3 size: 14 residues. The V end lost 1 base, the J end lost 4 bases, and 11 bases lay between the germline ends. CDR3 sequence (DNA): TGTGCCAGCAGCGTACAGGGCTTATCCACTGAAGCTTTCTTT. Its protein product is CASSVQGLSTEAFF.

This chain joins TRBV15 and TRBJ1-2, with a possible D match to TRBD1 (6 bases). The CDR3 loop spans 16 amino acids. Trimming pared 0 bases from V and 6 bases from J, leaving 17 bases between. Germline assignment: CDR1 LNHNV and CDR2 YYDKDF (reference sequence). CDR3 sequence: CATSRDPRGSLHGYTF. The DNA for the CDR3 is TGTGCCACCAGCAGAGATCCCAGGGGCAGTCTACATGGCTACACCTTC.

The chain has TRBV5-8 and TRBJ1-1; D is perhaps TRBD1 (5 bases). Germline V lookup: CDR1 SGHTS, CDR2 YDEGEE. CDR3 length equals 15 residues. The V gene lost 4 bases and the J gene lost 4 bases, with 17 bases spanning the gap. This CDR3 is CASSGGAGRITEAFF. The CDR3 bases are TGTGCCAGCAGCGGAGGGGCAGGGAGGATCACTGAAGCTTTCTTT. Filled out from reference TRBV5-8 and TRBJ1-1, the complete variable domain reads EAGVTQSPTHLIKTRGQQATLRCSPISGHTSVYWYQQALGLGLQFLLWYDEGEERNRGNFPPRFSGRQFPNYSSELNVNALELEDSALYLCASSGGAGRITEAFFGQGTRLTVV.

This clone was detected only once. The chain employs TRBV19 and TRBJ2-7, with D tentatively TRBD1 (6 bases). V lost 8 bases, J lost 2 bases, and 13 bases lay in between. The CDR3 sequence is 13 residues long. Germline V gene lookup returns CDR1 LNHDA and CDR2 SQIVND (reference sequence). In nucleotides, the CDR3 is TGTGCCAGTCGATTACAGGGAACCTACGAGCAGTACTTC. Its protein is CASRLQGTYEQYF.

The chain combines TRBV30 with TRBJ2-1; TRBD2 matches at 8 bases. Trimming took 0 bases from V and 6 from J; bases not matched to a gene: 4. Germline assignment: CDR1 GTSNPN and CDR2 SVGIG (reference sequence). The CDR3 covers 14 residues. In nucleotides, the CDR3 is TGTGCCTGGAGTGTCGGACTAGCACCCAATGAGCAGTTCTTC. Translating gives CAWSVGLAPNEQFF.

V is TRBV19 and J is TRBJ1-5; 7 nucleotides line up with TRBD1. With V trimmed by 4 bases and J by 1 base, 4 bases remained unmatched. CDR1 and CDR2 (germline): LNHDA, SQIVND (reference sequence). The CDR3 is made up of 15 amino acids. The CDR3 spells CASSTTGSSNQPQHF. CDR3 coding DNA: TGTGCCAGTAGTACGACAGGGAGCAGCAATCAGCCCCAGCATTTT.

DNA of the CDR3: TGTGCCAGCAGCTTATATGGCACGCGGACGGGAAACTATGGCTACACCTTC. Translated: CASSLYGTRTGNYGYTF. The gene calls are TRBV7-3 and TRBJ1-2, with D uncertain. The germline V and J ends were trimmed by 2 bases and 2 bases, with 18 bases remaining between them. The germline V gene encodes CDR1 SGHTA and CDR2 FQGTGA. The CDR3 consists of 17 residues.

The chain joins TRBV7-2 to TRBJ2-1, with TRBD2 matching over 8 bases. Per the germline V gene, CDR1 is SGHTA and CDR2 is FQGNSA. The V and J ends lost 2 bases and 3 bases, in that order; junction bases with no gene match: 6. The CDR3 is 16 amino acids. CDR3 nucleotides: TGTGCCAGCAGCTTATCAGCGGGAGCCCACTACAATGAGCAGTTCTTC. Residues: CASSLSAGAHYNEQFF.

The chain is built from TRBV6-2 or TRBV6-3 and TRBJ2-5; D perhaps matches TRBD2 (5 bases). With 4 bases removed from V and 0 bases from J, the gap between germline ends came to 12 bases. The CDR3 has 15 residues. The germline V gene encodes CDR1 MNHEY and CDR2 SVGEGT. This CDR3 is CASSSVLAYQETQYF. The CDR3 DNA follows: TGTGCCAGCAGTTCGGTCTTAGCGTACCAAGAGACCCAGTACTTC.

V usage is TRBV28 and J usage is TRBJ1-1, with 11 bases fitting TRBD1. The CDR3 has 13 residues. Germline values: CDR1 MDHEN, CDR2 SYDVKM. With V trimmed by 4 bases and J by 9 bases, 4 bases remained unmatched. DNA of the CDR3: TGTGCCAGCAGTTCGGACAGGGGGCGCAAAGCTTTCTTT. Translated: CASSSDRGRKAFF.